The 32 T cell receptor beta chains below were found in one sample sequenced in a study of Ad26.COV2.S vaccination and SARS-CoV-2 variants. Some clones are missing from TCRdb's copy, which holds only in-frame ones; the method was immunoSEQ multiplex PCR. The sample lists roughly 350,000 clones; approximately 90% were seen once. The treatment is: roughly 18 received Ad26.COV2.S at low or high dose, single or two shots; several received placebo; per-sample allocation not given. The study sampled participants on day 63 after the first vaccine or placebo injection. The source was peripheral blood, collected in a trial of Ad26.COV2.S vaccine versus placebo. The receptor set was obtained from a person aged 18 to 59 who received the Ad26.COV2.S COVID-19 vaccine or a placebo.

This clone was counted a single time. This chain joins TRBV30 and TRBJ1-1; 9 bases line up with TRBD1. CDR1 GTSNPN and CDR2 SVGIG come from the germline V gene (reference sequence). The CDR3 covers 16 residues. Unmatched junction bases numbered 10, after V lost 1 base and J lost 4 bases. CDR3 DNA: TGTGCCTGGAGTGATTTTTATCCGGGACAGGGCACTGAAGCTTTCTTT. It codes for CAWSDFYPGQGTEAFF.

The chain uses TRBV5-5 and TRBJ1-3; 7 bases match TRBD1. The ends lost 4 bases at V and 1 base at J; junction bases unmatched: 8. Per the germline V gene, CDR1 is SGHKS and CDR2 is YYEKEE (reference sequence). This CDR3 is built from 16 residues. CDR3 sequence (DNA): TGTGCCAGCAGCCTTGACAGGGCCCGATCTGGAAACACCATATATTTT. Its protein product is CASSLDRARSGNTIYF.

The CDR3 spells CASSPQLLAGTNEQYF. The CDR3 DNA is TGTGCCAGCAGCCCCCAGCTTCTAGCGGGGACTAACGAGCAGTACTTC. This chain uses TRBV7-6 with TRBJ2-7, with 9 bases that match TRBD2. Germline V gene lookup returns CDR1 SGHVS and CDR2 FNYEAQ. The J segment lost 5 bases and the V segment lost 5 bases, leaving 13 bases of the junction unmatched. The CDR3 has 16 amino acids.

The CDR3 coding sequence is TGTGCCAGCTCACCGGATGTAGGGCCCGCCGGGGAGCTGTTTTTT. This encodes CASSPDVGPAGELFF. V is TRBV18 and J is TRBJ2-2; no clear D. V lost 3 bases, J lost 6 bases, and 14 bases lay in between. CDR3 length equals 15 residues. Germline V CDR1 and CDR2: KGHSH, LQKENI.

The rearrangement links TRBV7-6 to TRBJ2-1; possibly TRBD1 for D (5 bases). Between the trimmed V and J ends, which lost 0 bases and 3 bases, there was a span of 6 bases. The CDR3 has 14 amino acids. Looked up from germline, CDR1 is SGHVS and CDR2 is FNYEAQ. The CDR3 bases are TGTGCCAGCAGCTTAGCCGACAGCTACAATGAGCAGTTCTTC. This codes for CASSLADSYNEQFF.

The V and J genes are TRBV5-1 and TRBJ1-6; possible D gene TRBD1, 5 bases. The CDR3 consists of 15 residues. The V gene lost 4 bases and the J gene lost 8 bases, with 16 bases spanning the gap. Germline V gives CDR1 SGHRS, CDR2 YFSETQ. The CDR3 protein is CASSVYPGRDSPLHF. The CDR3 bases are TGCGCCAGCAGCGTATACCCAGGGAGGGATTCACCCCTCCACTTT.

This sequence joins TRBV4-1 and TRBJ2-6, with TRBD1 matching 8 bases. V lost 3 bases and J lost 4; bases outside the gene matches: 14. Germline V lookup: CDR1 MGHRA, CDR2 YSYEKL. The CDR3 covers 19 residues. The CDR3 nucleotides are TGCGCCAGCAGCCACCCCCGCCCGGGACAGGCTATCGGGGCCAACGTCCTGACTTTC. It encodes CASSHPRPGQAIGANVLTF.

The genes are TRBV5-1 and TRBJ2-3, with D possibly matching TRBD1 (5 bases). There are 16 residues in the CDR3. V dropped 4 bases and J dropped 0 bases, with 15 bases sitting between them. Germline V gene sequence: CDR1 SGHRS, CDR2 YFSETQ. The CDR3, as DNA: TGCGCCAGCAGCCCATCAGGGCTCGTCAGCACAGATACGCAGTATTTT. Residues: CASSPSGLVSTDTQYF.

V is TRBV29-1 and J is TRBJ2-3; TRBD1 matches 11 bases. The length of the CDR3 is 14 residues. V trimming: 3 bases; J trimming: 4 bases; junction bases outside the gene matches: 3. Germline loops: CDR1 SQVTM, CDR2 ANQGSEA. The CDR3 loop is CSVDGQGASDTQYF. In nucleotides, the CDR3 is TGCAGCGTTGACGGACAGGGGGCCTCAGATACGCAGTATTTT.

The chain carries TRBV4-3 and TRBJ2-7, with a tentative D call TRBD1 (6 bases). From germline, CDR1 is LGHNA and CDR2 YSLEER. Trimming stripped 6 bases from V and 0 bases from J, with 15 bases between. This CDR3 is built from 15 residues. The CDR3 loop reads CASRERDTSSYEQYF. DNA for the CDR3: TGCGCCAGCAGAGAACGGGACACTTCCTCCTACGAGCAGTACTTC.

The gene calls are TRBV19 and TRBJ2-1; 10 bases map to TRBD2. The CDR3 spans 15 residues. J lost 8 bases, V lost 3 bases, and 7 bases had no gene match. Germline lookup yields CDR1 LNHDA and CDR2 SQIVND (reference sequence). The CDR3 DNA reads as TGTGCCAGTAGTATCCAAAGCGGGAGGGCCTATGAGCAGTTCTTC. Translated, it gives CASSIQSGRAYEQFF.

CDR3 DNA sequence: TGTGCCAGCAGCTTGGGGGACAGGGTTAGTTTGTATGGCTACACCTTC. Protein product: CASSLGDRVSLYGYTF. This chain joins TRBV7-9 and TRBJ1-2, with 9 bases matching TRBD1. The CDR3 runs to 16 residues. V lost 3 bases, J lost 5 bases, and 10 bases stayed unmatched. The germline V gene encodes CDR1 SEHNR and CDR2 FQNEAQ (reference sequence). The whole variable domain, remainder taken from reference TRBV7-9 and TRBJ1-2, is DTGVSQNPRHKITKRGQNVTFRCDPISEHNRLYWYRQTLGQGPEFLTYFQNEAQLEKSRLLSDRFSAERPKGSFSTLEIQRTEQGDSAMYLCASSLGDRVSLYGYTFGSGTRLTVV.

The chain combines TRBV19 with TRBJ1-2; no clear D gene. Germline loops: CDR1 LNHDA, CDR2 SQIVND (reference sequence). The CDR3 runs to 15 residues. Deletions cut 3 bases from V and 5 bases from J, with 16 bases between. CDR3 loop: CASSMSSTLQYGYTF. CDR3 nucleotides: TGTGCCAGTAGTATGTCTTCGACTCTACAATATGGCTACACCTTC.

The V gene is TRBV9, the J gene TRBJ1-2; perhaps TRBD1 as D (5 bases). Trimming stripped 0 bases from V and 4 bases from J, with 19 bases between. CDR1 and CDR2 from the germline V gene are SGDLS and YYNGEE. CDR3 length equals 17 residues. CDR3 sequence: CASSVADDSWGGYGYTF. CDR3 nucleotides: TGTGCCAGCAGCGTAGCCGACGACAGTTGGGGTGGCTATGGCTACACCTTC.

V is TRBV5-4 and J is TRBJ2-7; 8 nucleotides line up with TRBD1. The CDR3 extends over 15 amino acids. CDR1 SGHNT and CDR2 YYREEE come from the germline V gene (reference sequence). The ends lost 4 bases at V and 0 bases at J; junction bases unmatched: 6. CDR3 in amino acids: CASSADRGGSYEQYF. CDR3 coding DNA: TGTGCCAGCAGCGCCGACAGGGGCGGCTCCTACGAGCAGTACTTC.

CDR3 sequence (DNA): TGCGCCAGCAGCTTGAGCACGGTTATGAACACTGAAGCTTTCTTT. Translating gives CASSLSTVMNTEAFF. The chain carries TRBV5-1 and TRBJ1-1; no clear D. The CDR3 totals 15 residues. The germline V gene encodes CDR1 SGHRS and CDR2 YFSETQ. Trimming removed 1 base at V and 0 bases at J, with 10 bases between.

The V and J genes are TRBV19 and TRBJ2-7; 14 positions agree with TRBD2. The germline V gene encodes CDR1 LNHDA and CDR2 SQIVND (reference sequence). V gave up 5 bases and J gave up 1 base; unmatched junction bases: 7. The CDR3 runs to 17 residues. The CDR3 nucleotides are TGTGCCAGTAGTCCAGCCGGGACTAGCGGGAGATCCTACGAGCAGTACTTC. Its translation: CASSPAGTSGRSYEQYF.

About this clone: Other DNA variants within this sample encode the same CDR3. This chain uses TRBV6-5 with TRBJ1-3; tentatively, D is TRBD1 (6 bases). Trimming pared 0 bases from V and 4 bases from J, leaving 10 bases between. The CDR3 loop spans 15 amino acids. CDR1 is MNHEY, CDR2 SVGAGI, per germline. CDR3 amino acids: CASSYSITGGNTIYF. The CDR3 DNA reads TGTGCCAGCAGTTACTCGATTACAGGGGGAAACACCATATATTTT.

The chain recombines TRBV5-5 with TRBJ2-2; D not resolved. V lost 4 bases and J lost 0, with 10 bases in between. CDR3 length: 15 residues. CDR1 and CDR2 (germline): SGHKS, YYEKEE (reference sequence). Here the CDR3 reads CASSTTTSNTGELFF. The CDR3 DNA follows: TGTGCCAGCAGCACGACCACATCGAACACCGGGGAGCTGTTTTTT.

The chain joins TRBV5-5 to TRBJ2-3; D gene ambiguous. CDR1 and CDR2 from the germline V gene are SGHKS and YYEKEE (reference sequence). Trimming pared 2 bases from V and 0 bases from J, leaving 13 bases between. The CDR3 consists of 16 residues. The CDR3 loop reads CASSFADSQSTDTQYF. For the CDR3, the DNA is TGTGCCAGCAGCTTTGCAGACTCTCAAAGCACAGATACGCAGTATTTT.

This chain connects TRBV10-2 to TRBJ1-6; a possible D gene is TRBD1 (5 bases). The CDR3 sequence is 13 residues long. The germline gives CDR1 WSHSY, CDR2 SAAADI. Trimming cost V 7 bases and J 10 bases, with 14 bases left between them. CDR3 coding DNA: TGCGCCAGCATTCAGGGCCCAAGCTCACCCCTCCACTTT. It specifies CASIQGPSSPLHF.

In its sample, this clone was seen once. The CDR3 DNA is TGTGCCAGCAGCCATTCCCTCGGGACAGCGGGGATATTCGCTAGCACAGATACGCAGTATTTT. Its translation is CASSHSLGTAGIFASTDTQYF. The rearrangement uses TRBV3-1 (or the pseudogene TRBV3-2) and TRBJ2-3; D may be TRBD1 or TRBD2 (7 bases each). This CDR3 is 21 amino acids long. The V gene lost 3 bases and the J gene lost 0 bases, with 28 bases spanning the gap. CDR1 is LGHDT and CDR2 is YNNKEL in the germline V gene (reference sequence).

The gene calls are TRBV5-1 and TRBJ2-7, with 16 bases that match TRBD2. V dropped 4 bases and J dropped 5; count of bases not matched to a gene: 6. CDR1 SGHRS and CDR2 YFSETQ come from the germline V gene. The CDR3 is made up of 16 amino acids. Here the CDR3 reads CASSGGLAGGPDEQYF. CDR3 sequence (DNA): TGCGCCAGCAGCGGGGGACTAGCGGGAGGGCCCGACGAGCAGTACTTC.

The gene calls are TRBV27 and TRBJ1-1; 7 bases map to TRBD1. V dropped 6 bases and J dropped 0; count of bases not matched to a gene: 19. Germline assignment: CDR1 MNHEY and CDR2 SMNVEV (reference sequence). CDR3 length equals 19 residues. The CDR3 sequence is CASRGGLGTAQRMNTEAFF. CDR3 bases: TGTGCCAGCAGGGGAGGACTAGGGACAGCGCAGAGAATGAACACTGAAGCTTTCTTT.

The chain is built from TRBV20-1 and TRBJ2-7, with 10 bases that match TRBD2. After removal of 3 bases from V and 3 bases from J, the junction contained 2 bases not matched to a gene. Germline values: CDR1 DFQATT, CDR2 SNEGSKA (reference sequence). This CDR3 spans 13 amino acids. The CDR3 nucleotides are TGCAGTGCTAGTCCTAGCGGGGGCTACGAGCAGTACTTC. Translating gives CSASPSGGYEQYF.

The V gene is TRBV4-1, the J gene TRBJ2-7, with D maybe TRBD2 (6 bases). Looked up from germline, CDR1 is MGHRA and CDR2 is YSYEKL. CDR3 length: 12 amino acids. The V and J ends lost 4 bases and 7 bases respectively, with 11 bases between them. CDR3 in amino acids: CASSPGGPEQYF. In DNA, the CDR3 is TGCGCCAGCAGCCCCGGGGGACCGGAGCAGTACTTC.

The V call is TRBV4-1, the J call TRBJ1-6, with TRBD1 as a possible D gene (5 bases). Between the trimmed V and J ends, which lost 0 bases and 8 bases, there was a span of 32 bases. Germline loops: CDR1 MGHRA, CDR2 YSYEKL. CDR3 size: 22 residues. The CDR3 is CASSQDYWGNAWRRGQHSPLHF. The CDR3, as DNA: TGCGCCAGCAGCCAAGATTATTGGGGGAATGCTTGGCGGAGAGGACAACATTCACCCCTCCACTTT.

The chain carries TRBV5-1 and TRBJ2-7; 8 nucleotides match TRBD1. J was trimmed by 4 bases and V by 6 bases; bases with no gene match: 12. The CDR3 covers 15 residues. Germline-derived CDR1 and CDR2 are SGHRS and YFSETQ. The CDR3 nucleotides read TGCGCCAGCACCTTATCCGGGACAGGCCTATACGAGCAGTACTTC. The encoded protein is CASTLSGTGLYEQYF. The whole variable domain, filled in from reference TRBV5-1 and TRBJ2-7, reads KAGVTQTPRYLIKTRGQQVTLSCSPISGHRSVSWYQQTPGQGLQFLFEYFSETQRNKGNFPGRFSGRQFSNSRSEMNVSTLELGDSALYLCASTLSGTGLYEQYFGPGTRLTVT.

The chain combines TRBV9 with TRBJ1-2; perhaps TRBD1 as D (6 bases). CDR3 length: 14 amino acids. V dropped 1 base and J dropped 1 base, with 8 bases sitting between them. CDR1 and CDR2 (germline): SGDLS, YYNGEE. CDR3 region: CASSVRGGNYGYTF. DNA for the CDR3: TGTGCCAGCAGCGTAAGGGGGGGTAACTATGGCTACACCTTC.

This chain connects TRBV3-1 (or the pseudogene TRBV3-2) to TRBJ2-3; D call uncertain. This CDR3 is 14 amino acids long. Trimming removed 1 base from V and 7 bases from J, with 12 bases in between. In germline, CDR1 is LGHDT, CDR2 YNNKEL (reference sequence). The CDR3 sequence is CASSQAEMVNTQYF. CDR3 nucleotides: TGTGCCAGCAGCCAAGCGGAGATGGTGAATACGCAGTATTTT.

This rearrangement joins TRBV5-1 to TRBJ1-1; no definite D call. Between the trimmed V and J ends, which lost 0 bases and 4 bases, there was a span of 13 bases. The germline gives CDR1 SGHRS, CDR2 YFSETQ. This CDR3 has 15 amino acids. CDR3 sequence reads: CASSLVGETSTEAFF. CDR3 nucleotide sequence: TGCGCCAGCAGCTTGGTTGGGGAAACGAGCACTGAAGCTTTCTTT.

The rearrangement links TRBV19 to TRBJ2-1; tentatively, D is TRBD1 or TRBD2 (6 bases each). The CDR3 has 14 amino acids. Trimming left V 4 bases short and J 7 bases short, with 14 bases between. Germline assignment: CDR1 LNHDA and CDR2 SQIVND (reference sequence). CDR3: CASSTRGRMNEQFF. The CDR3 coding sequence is TGTGCCAGTAGTACCCGGGGGCGTATGAATGAGCAGTTCTTC.